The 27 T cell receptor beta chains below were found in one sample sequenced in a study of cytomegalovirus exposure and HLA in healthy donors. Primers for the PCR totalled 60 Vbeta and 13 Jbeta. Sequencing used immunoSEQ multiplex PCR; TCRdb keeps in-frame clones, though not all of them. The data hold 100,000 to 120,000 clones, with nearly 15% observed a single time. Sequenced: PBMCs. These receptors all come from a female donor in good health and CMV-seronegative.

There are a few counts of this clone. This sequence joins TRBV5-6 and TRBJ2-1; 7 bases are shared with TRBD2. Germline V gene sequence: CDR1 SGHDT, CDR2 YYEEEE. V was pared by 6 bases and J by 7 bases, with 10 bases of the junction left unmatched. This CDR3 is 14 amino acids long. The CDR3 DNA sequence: TGTGCCAGCACCCATGGGGGGGGTAGAAATGAGCAGTTCTTC. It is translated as CASTHGGGRNEQFF.

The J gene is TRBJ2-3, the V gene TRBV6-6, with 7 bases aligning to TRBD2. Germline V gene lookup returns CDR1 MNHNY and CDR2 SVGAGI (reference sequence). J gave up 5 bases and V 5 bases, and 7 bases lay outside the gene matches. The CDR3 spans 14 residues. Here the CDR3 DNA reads TGTGCCAGCAGTACTGCGGGAGTTGGAGATACGCAGTATTTT. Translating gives CASSTAGVGDTQYF.

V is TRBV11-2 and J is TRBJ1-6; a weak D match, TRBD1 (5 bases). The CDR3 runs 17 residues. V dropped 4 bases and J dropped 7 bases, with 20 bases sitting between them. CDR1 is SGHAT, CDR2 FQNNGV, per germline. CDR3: CASSSPPAGRMNSPLHF. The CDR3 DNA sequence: TGTGCCAGCAGCTCCCCTCCAGCGGGACGGATGAATTCACCCCTCCACTTT. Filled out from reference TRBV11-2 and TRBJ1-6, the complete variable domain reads EAGVAQSPRYKIIEKRQSVAFWCNPISGHATLYWYQQILGQGPKLLIQFQNNGVVDDSQLPKDRFSAERLKGVDSTLKIQPAKLEDSAVYLCASSSPPAGRMNSPLHFGNGTRLTVT.

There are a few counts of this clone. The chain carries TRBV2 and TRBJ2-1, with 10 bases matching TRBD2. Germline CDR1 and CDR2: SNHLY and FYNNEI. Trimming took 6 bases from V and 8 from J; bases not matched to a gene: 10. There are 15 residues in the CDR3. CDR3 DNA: TGTGCCAGCAGAGGGATTAGCGGGAGGTTGGATGAGCAGTTCTTC. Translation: CASRGISGRLDEQFF.

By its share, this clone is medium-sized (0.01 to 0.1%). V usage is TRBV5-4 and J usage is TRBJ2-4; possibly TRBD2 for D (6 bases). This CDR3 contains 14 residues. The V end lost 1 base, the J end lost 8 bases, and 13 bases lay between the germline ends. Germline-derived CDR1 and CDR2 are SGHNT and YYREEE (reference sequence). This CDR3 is CASSLNLEGDIQYF. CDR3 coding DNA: TGTGCCAGCAGCTTGAATCTGGAGGGAGACATTCAGTACTTC.

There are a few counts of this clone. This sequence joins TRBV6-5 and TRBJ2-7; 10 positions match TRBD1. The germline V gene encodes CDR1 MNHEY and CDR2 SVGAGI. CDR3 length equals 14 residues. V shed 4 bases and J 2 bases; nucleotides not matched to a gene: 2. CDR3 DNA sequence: TGTGCCAGCAGTTGGGACAGGGGCCCCTACGAGCAGTACTTC. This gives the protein CASSWDRGPYEQYF.

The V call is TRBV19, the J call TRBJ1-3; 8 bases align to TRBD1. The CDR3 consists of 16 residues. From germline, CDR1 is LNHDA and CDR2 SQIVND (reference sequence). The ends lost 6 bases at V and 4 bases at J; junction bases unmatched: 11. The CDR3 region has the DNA TGTGCCAGTAGAATCTCGTTCAGGGGGCGAGGAAACACCATATATTTT. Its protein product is CASRISFRGRGNTIYF.

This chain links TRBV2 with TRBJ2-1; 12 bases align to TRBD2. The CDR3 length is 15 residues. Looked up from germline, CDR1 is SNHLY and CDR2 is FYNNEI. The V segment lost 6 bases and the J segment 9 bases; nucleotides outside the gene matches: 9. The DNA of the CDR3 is TGTGCCAGCAGAACGACTAGCGGGAGTTTGAGTGAGCAGTTCTTC. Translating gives CASRTTSGSLSEQFF.

This chain's CDR3 is CSVGFSGEKLFF. CDR3 nucleotides: TGCAGCGTTGGATTCTCCGGGGAAAAACTGTTTTTT. J is TRBJ1-4 and V is TRBV29-1; D remains ambiguous. The CDR3 spans 12 residues. V lost 4 bases to trimming and J lost 8 bases, with 11 bases between them. CDR1 and CDR2 (germline): SQVTM, ANQGSEA.

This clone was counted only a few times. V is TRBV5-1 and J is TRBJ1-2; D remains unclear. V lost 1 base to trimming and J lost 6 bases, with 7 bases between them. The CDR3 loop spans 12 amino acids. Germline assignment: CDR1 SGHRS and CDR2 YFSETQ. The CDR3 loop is CASSLPRNGYTF. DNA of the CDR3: TGCGCCAGCAGCTTGCCGCGAAATGGCTACACCTTC.

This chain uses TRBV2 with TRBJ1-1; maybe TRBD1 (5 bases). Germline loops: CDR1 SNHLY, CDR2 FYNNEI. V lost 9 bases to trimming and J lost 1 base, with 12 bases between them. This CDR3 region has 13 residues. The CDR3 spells CARVMTANTEAFF. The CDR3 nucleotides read TGTGCCAGGGTGATGACAGCGAACACTGAAGCTTTCTTT.

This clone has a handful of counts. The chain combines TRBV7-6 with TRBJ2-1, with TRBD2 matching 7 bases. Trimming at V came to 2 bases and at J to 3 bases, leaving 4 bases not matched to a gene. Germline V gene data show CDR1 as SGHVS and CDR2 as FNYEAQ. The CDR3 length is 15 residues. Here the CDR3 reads CASSLTRGSYNEQFF. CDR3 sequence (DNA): TGTGCCAGCAGCTTAACCCGCGGGAGCTACAATGAGCAGTTCTTC.

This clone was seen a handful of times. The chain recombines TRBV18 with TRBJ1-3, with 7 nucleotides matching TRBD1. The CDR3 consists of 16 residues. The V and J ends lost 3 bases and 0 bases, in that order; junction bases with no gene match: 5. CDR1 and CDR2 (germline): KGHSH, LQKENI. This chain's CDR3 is CASSPTGSYSGNTIYF. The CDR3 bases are TGTGCCAGCTCACCGACAGGGTCCTACTCTGGAAACACCATATATTTT.

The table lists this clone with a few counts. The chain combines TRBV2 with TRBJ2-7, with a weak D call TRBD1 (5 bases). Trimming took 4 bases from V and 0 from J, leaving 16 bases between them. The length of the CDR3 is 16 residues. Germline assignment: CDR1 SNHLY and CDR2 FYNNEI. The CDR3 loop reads CASSARRATISYEQYF. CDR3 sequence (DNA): TGTGCCAGCAGTGCCCGCAGGGCCACGATCTCCTACGAGCAGTACTTC. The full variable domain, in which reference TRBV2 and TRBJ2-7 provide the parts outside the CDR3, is EPEVTQTPSHQVTQMGQEVILRCVPISNHLYFYWYRQILGQKVEFLVSFYNNEISEKSEIFDDQFSVERPDGSNFTLKIRSTKLEDSAMYFCASSARRATISYEQYFGPGTRLTVT.

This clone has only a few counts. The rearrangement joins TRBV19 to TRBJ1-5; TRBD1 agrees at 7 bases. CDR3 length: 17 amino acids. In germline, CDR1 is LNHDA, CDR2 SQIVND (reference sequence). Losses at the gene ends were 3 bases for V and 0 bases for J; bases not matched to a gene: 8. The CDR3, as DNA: TGTGCCAGTAGTATGGGCAGGGGGATCTATAGCAATCAGCCCCAGCATTTT. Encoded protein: CASSMGRGIYSNQPQHF.

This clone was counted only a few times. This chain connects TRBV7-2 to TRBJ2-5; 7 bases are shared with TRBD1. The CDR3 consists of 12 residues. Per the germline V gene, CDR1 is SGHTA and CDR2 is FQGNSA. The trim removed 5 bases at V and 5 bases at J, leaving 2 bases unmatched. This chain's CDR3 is CASSLRGETQYF. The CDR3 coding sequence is TGTGCCAGCAGCCTCAGGGGGGAGACCCAGTACTTC.

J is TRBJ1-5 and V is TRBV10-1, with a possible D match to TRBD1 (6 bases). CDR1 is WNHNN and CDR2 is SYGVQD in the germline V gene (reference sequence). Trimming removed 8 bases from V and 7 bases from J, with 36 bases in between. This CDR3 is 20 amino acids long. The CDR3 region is CASGGGHTGTHIRKKQPQHF. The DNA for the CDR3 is TGCGCCAGCGGGGGGGGCCACACCGGGACACACATTAGAAAAAAACAGCCCCAGCATTTT.

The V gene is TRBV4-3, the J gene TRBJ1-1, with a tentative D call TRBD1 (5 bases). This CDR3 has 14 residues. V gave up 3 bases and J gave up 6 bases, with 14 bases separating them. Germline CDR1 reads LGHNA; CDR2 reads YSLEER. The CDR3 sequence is CASSHGQGWPEAFF. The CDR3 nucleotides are TGCGCCAGCAGCCATGGGCAGGGCTGGCCTGAAGCTTTCTTT.

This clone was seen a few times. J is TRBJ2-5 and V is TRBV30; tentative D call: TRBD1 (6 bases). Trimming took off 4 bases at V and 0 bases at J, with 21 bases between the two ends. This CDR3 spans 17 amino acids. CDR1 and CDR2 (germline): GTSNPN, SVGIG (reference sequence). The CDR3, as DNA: TGTGCCTGGACCCCAGGACAGCTACATCGTTACCAAGAGACCCAGTACTTC. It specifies CAWTPGQLHRYQETQYF.

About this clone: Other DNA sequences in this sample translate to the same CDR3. The CDR3 loop is CAWSVGGEQYF. The DNA for the CDR3 is TGTGCCTGGAGTGTAGGCGGCGAGCAGTACTTC. The V and J genes are TRBV30 and TRBJ2-7; D is unclear. The CDR3 spans 11 residues. Trimming pared 0 bases from V and 6 bases from J, leaving 6 bases between. CDR1 is GTSNPN, CDR2 SVGIG, per germline (reference sequence).

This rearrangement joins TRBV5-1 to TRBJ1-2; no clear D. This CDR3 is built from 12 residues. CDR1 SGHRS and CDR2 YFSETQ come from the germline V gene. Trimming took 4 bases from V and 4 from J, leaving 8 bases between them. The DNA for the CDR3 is TGCGCCAGCAGCGCATCTAGCTATGGCTACACCTTC. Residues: CASSASSYGYTF.

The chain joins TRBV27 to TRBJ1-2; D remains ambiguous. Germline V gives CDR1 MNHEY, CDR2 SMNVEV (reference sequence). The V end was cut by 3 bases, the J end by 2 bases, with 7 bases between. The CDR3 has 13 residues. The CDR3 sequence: CASSLMGNYGYTF. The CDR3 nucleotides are TGTGCCAGCAGTTTGATGGGCAACTATGGCTACACCTTC.

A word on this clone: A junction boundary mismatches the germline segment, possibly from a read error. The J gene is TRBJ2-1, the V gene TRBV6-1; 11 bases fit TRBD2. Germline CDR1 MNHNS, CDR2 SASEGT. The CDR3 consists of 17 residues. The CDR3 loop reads CASSELAGGPTYNGQFF. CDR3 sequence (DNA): TGTGCCAGCAGTGAACTAGCGGGGGGCCCTACCTACAATGGGCAGTTCTTC.

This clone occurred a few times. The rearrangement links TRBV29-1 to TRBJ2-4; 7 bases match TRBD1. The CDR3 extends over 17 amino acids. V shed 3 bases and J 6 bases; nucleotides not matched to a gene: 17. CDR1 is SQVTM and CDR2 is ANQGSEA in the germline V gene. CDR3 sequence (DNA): TGCAGCGTTGATAACCCCTACAGGGGAAAATCAAGAAACATTCAGTACTTC. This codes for CSVDNPYRGKSRNIQYF.

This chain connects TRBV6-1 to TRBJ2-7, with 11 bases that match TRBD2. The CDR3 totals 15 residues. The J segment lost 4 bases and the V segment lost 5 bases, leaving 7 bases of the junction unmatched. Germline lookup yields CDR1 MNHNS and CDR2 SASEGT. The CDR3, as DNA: TGTGCCAGCAGTTCTAGCGGGAGGACTTCTTACGAGCAGTACTTC. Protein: CASSSSGRTSYEQYF.

The CDR3 bases are TGTGCCAGTAGTATCGGCCCGGGTCAGGGGACGGGTGGCTACACCTTC. Amino acids: CASSIGPGQGTGGYTF. The chain combines TRBV19 with TRBJ1-2; tentative D call: TRBD1 (6 bases). The CDR3 sequence is 16 residues long. Germline-derived CDR1 and CDR2 are LNHDA and SQIVND (reference sequence). V lost 3 bases, J lost 7 bases, and 21 bases lay in between.

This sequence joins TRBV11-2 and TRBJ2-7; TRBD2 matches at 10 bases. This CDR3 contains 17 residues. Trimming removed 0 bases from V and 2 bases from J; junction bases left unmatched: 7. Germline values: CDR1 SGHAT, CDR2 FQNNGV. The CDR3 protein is CASSLDSSGGIPYEQYF. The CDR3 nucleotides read TGTGCCAGCAGCTTAGATTCTAGCGGGGGTATCCCCTACGAGCAGTACTTC.